This T cell receptor beta chain came from a study of human T cells and chemical hapten exposure. Study background: For the roughly 26-week duration of the study, patients were given weekly doses of diphenylcyclopropenone on the scalp.

The CDR3 length is 13 residues. CDR1 LGHDT and CDR2 YNNKEL come from the germline V gene (reference sequence). Trimming removed 4 bases at V and 10 bases at J, with 16 bases between. The time point: pre-sensitization, week 0. Noted treatment: therapeutic diphenylcyclopropenone sensitization with weekly scalp DPC. At every patch-test visit, blood was drawn before the patch test was applied. From the RACE reads, TCRdb called clonotypes with MiXCR, one entry per CDR3 protein. The profile shows about 89,000 distinct CDR3 sequences, approximately 11% of them singletons. The chain joins TRBV3-1 to TRBJ1-1, with D possibly matching TRBD1 (5 bases). The sample was whole blood, taken in connection with sensitization to the hapten diphenylcyclopropenone (DPC). The source is a woman aged 55-69 years with alopecia areata. Some clones in this sample may be carry-over from other donors' samples. The CDR3 loop reads CASSLPNSGGAFF. The CDR3 bases are TGTGCCAGCAGCCTCCCCAATAGTGGGGGAGCTTTCTTT.